The 28 T cell receptor beta chains in this list originate from one sample, sequenced in a study of T cell clusters in autoimmune cytopenias. Multiplex touch-down PCR amplified TRB using TRB-A and TRB-B pools in one tube. Using the multiplex PCR reads, TCRdb records one entry per CDR3 protein without DNA. Its table lists some 2,000 distinct CDR3 sequences. Each sample's input was 250 ng genomic DNA, 35,000 to 40,000 genome equivalents. The data also belong to a second study, concerning T cell repertoires in aging, cancer and after chemotherapy.

Input material: peripheral blood. Receptors originate from a human donor in good health.

Measured by frequency, this clonotype is medium-sized. The rearrangement joins TRBV20-1 to TRBJ1-2; the TCRdb call, TRBD1, lacks DNA for checking. The CDR3 contains 14 residues. Germline V gene lookup returns CDR1 DFQATT and CDR2 SNEGSKA (reference sequence). The CDR3 here is CRTSGGPLNYGYTF.

This clonotype is medium-sized (0.01 to 0.1%) by frequency. The chain joins TRBV7-2 to TRBJ2-1; TCRdb returns TRBD2, unconfirmable since there is no DNA. Germline-derived CDR1 and CDR2 are SGHTA and FQGNSA. The CDR3 spans 15 residues. The CDR3 loop reads CASSLQASGDNEQFF.

This clonotype is deemed large by its frequency. The J gene is TRBJ1-5, the V gene TRBV19; TCRdb calls TRBD1, which cannot be checked without DNA. CDR1 LNHDA and CDR2 SQIVND come from the germline V gene (reference sequence). The CDR3 length is 13 residues. The CDR3 reads CASSGTPDQPQHF.

This clonotype is identified as large from frequency. CDR3 in amino acids: CASSFTSGSTDTQYF. V usage is TRBV5-4 and J usage is TRBJ2-3; there is no DNA to check the TCRdb D call of TRBD2. The CDR3 totals 15 residues. Germline CDR1 SGHNT, CDR2 YYREEE (reference sequence).

Measured by frequency, this clonotype is medium-sized. The gene calls are TRBV11-1 and TRBJ1-1. CDR1 and CDR2 (germline): SGHAT, FQDESV (reference sequence). The CDR3 is 14 amino acids. CDR3 sequence: CASSSVDANTEAFF.

The chain uses TRBV28 and TRBJ1-5; the D gene TCRdb calls, TRBD1, cannot be checked with no DNA. There are 16 residues in the CDR3. The germline gives CDR1 MDHEN, CDR2 SYDVKM. CDR3 in amino acids: CASSSFGAWGNQPQHF. The variable domain in full, with the rest retrieved from reference TRBV28 and TRBJ1-5, is DVKVTQSSRYLVKRTGEKVFLECVQDMDHENMFWYRQDPGLGLRLIYFSYDVKMKEKGDIPEGYSVSREKKERFSLILESASTNQTSMYLCASSSFGAWGNQPQHFGDGTRLSIL.

This clonotype is deemed large by its frequency. The CDR3 protein is CAWTGTAAAQYF. The chain is built from TRBV30 and TRBJ2-5; TCRdb gives TRBD1 as the D gene, but with no DNA this cannot be confirmed. Germline CDR1 and CDR2: GTSNPN and SVGIG (reference sequence). This CDR3 is built from 12 residues.

V and J are TRBV6-4 and TRBJ2-1; without DNA, the TCRdb call of TRBD1 cannot be checked. Germline CDR1 reads MRHNA; CDR2 reads SNTAGT. There are 14 residues in the CDR3. The CDR3 here is CASSEGQGAYEQFF.

According to its frequency, this clonotype is medium-sized. This sequence joins TRBV11-2 and TRBJ1-6. Germline assignment: CDR1 SGHAT and CDR2 FQNNGV. The CDR3 length is 12 residues. CDR3 region: CASSTNNSPLHF.

The chain couples TRBV29-1 to TRBJ2-7; the D gene TCRdb calls, TRBD1, cannot be checked with no DNA. The CDR3 length is 13 residues. Germline values: CDR1 SQVTM, CDR2 ANQGSEA. The CDR3 sequence is CSVEDGQGYEQYF.

Considering frequency, this clonotype is medium-sized. The chain recombines TRBV6-5 with TRBJ1-1; the D gene TCRdb calls, TRBD1, cannot be checked with no DNA. CDR3 length: 14 amino acids. Germline assignment: CDR1 MNHEY and CDR2 SVGAGI. CDR3 loop: CASRGDRPNTEAFF.

This clonotype is deemed large by its frequency. This chain uses TRBV15 with TRBJ2-3. The CDR3 extends over 15 amino acids. Germline lookup yields CDR1 LNHNV and CDR2 YYDKDF (reference sequence). CDR3: CATSRDWAEKDTQYF. Supplemented by reference TRBV15 and TRBJ2-3, the full variable domain reads DAMVIQNPRYQVTQFGKPVTLSCSQTLNHNVMYWYQQKSSQAPKLLFHYYDKDFNNEADTPDNFQSRRPNTSFCFLDIRSPGLGDTAMYLCATSRDWAEKDTQYFGPGTRLTVL.

This clonotype counts as medium-sized by frequency. This chain joins TRBV5-6 and TRBJ2-5. This CDR3 has 12 residues. Per the germline V gene, CDR1 is SGHDT and CDR2 is YYEEEE. The CDR3 spells CASSLVQETQYF.

The chain employs TRBV28 and TRBJ2-2; absent DNA, TCRdb's TRBD1 call cannot be checked. Germline lookup yields CDR1 MDHEN and CDR2 SYDVKM. CDR3 length equals 13 residues. CDR3 residues: CASSLQGTGELFF.

According to its frequency, this clonotype is medium-sized. The V and J genes are TRBV27 and TRBJ2-7. The V gene's germline CDR1 is MNHEY and CDR2 SMNVEV (reference sequence). This CDR3 spans 14 amino acids. This CDR3 reads CASSLDTNLYEQYF.

This clonotype shows up as large by frequency. The rearrangement uses TRBV15 and TRBJ2-3; the D call of TRBD2 rests on TCRdb alone, since no DNA is present to check it. The CDR3 has 15 residues. Germline V gene sequence: CDR1 LNHNV, CDR2 YYDKDF (reference sequence). This chain's CDR3 is CATSHPGLAARAQYF.

The V and J genes are TRBV6-2 or TRBV6-3 and TRBJ2-1; TCRdb proposes TRBD2, but this gene call is untestable without DNA. Germline CDR1 is MNHEY and CDR2 is SVGEGT. The CDR3 spans 15 residues. Here the CDR3 reads CASSYQSGGANEQFF.

This rearrangement joins TRBV9 to TRBJ1-5; there is no DNA to check the TCRdb D call of TRBD1. In germline, CDR1 is SGDLS, CDR2 YYNGEE. There are 13 residues in the CDR3. CDR3 in amino acids: CAGSGEGNQPQHF.

This clonotype is labeled medium-sized based on frequency. This rearrangement joins TRBV30 to TRBJ1-1. Germline V gene lookup returns CDR1 GTSNPN and CDR2 SVGIG (reference sequence). The CDR3 totals 14 residues. CDR3 residues: CAWTRLRVRTEAFF.

This clonotype is medium-sized by frequency. J is TRBJ2-7 and V is TRBV19; TCRdb reports TRBD1, a call that lacks DNA to check it against. The CDR3 covers 13 residues. Germline CDR1 LNHDA, CDR2 SQIVND (reference sequence). The CDR3 reads CASSPRAGYEQYF.

V usage is TRBV7-3 and J usage is TRBJ1-2; TCRdb returns TRBD1, unconfirmable since there is no DNA. The CDR3 is 15 residues long. Per germline, CDR1 SGHTA and CDR2 FQGTGA. The CDR3 reads CASSRGQGAGYGYTF.

This chain joins TRBV11-2 and TRBJ1-1. The CDR3 consists of 14 residues. Germline-derived CDR1 and CDR2 are SGHAT and FQNNGV. CDR3 sequence reads: CASRNRGFGTEAFF.

This clonotype ranks as medium-sized in terms of frequency. The V and J genes are TRBV5-4 and TRBJ1-3. Per germline, CDR1 SGHNT and CDR2 YYREEE (reference sequence). The CDR3 runs 15 residues. The CDR3 sequence is CASSPSPYSGNTIYF.

This clonotype counts as medium-sized by frequency. The V and J genes are TRBV27 and TRBJ1-1; TCRdb calls TRBD1, which cannot be checked without DNA. CDR1 and CDR2 (germline): MNHEY, SMNVEV (reference sequence). This CDR3 has 13 amino acids. The CDR3 sequence is CASSVSGGREAFF.

This rearrangement joins TRBV20-1 to TRBJ1-1. The CDR3 consists of 14 residues. The germline CDR1 and CDR2 sequences are DFQATT and SNEGSKA (reference sequence). CDR3 sequence: CSARERVKNTEAFF.

This clonotype is labeled medium-sized based on frequency. The rearrangement uses TRBV30 and TRBJ2-7; the TCRdb call, TRBD1, lacks DNA for checking. The CDR3 consists of 13 residues. CDR1 is GTSNPN and CDR2 is SVGIG in the germline V gene (reference sequence). The CDR3 loop is CAWKATLGVEQYF. The variable domain in full, completed from reference TRBV30 and TRBJ2-7, reads SQTIHQWPATLVQPVGSPLSLECTVEGTSNPNLYWYRQAAGRGLQLLFYSVGIGQISSEVPQNLSASRPQDRQFILSSKKLLLSDSGFYLCAWKATLGVEQYFGPGTRLTVT.

The CDR3 sequence is CASRSIGGAGVLSETQYF. The rearrangement links TRBV7-3 to TRBJ2-5; there is no DNA to check the TCRdb D call of TRBD1. Germline CDR1 reads SGHTA; CDR2 reads FQGTGA. The CDR3 spans 18 residues.

This chain joins TRBV7-3 and TRBJ2-1; TCRdb's D call, TRBD2, is unchecked because there is no DNA. The V gene's germline CDR1 is SGHTA and CDR2 FQGTGA. The CDR3 runs 15 residues. CDR3 protein: CASSQTSGPYNEQFF.